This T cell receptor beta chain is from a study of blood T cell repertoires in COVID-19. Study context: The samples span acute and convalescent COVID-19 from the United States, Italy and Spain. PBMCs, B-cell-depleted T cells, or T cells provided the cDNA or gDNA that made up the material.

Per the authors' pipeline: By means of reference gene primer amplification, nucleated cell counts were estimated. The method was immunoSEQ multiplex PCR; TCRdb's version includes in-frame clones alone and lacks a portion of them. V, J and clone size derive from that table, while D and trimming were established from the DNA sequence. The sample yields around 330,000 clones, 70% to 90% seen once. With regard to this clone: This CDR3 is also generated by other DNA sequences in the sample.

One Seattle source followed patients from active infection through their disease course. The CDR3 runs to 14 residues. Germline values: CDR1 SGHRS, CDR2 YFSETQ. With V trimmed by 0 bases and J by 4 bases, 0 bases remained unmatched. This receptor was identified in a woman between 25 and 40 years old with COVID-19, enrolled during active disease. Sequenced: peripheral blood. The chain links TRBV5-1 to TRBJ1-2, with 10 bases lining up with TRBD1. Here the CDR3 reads CASSLGDRGYGYTF. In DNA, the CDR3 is TGCGCCAGCAGCTTGGGGGACAGGGGCTATGGCTACACCTTC.